A selection of T cell receptor beta chains follows, all from one sample in a study of blood T cell repertoires in COVID-19. The protocol was immunoSEQ multiplex PCR, while the TCRdb copy is restricted to in-frame clones and leaves out a portion. The sample has 120,000 or so clones, approximately 80% seen once; the top ten hold around an eighth. The source material was peripheral blood. All receptors come from a human donor in a cohort sampled during active COVID-19. The CDR3 runs from the conserved cysteine through the conserved F or W. Fields, in order: J gene, V gene, clone size, D gene, CDR3 protein, CDR3 DNA. A D gene is named only where the DNA matches it firmly. Where a row states a size, it is once, few, many or the class of an expanded clone; other rows omit it.

TRBJ2-1	TRBV5-4	.	TRBD1	CASGSWTGGGFNEQFF	TGTGCCAGCGGATCTTGGACAGGGGGGGGGTTCAATGAGCAGTTCTTC
TRBJ1-5	TRBV6-1	.	.	CASSEKGEVQPQHF	TGTGCCAGCAGTGAAAAAGGGGAGGTACAGCCCCAGCATTTT
TRBJ2-7	TRBV7-2	.	TRBD2	CASSELGGILSYEQYF	TGTGCCAGCAGCGAACTGGGGGGGATCCTCTCCTACGAGCAGTACTTC
TRBJ2-3	TRBV19	.	.	CASSKQGGPTDTQYF	TGTGCCAGTAGTAAACAGGGGGGGCCCACAGATACGCAGTATTTT
TRBJ2-5	TRBV9	.	.	CASSVVGGAGETQYF	TGTGCCAGCAGCGTAGTTGGGGGGGCCGGGGAGACCCAGTACTTC
TRBJ2-7	TRBV11-3	.	TRBD1	CASSLRGQTYEQYF	TGTGCCAGCAGCTTACGGGGACAGACCTACGAGCAGTACTTC
TRBJ1-1	TRBV10-3	.	.	CAISEQTVNTEAFF	TGTGCCATCAGTGAACAGACAGTTAACACTGAAGCTTTCTTT
TRBJ1-6	TRBV3-1/TRBV3-2	few	TRBD1	CASSQDLGQGASNSPLHF	TGTGCCAGCAGCCAAGATCTCGGACAGGGGGCCTCTAATTCACCCCTCCACTTT
TRBJ2-1	TRBV6-5	.	TRBD1	CASSYPNRGRNEQFF	TGTGCCAGCAGTTACCCGAACAGGGGTCGCAATGAGCAGTTCTTC
TRBJ1-1	TRBV5-1	.	TRBD1	CASSLAAGQGNTEAFF	TGCGCCAGCAGCTTGGCGGCGGGACAGGGGAACACTGAAGCTTTCTTT
TRBJ1-2	TRBV4-1	.	TRBD1	CASSPGTAGDYGYTF	TGCGCCAGCAGCCCAGGGACAGCCGGCGACTATGGCTACACCTTC
TRBJ2-6	TRBV18	once	.	CASSSSGANVLTF	TGTGCCAGCTCCAGCTCTGGGGCCAACGTCCTGACTTTC
TRBJ1-4	TRBV5-5	few	.	CASSLRDTKHEKLFF	TGTGCCAGCAGCTTGAGGGACACCAAACATGAAAAACTGTTTTTT
TRBJ2-7	TRBV6-2/TRBV6-3	.	.	CASSAKGVTYEQYF	TGTGCCAGCAGTGCGAAGGGGGTTACCTACGAGCAGTACTTC
TRBJ2-7	TRBV6-2/TRBV6-3	once	TRBD1	CASSSGQGVTYEQYF	TGTGCCAGCAGCTCGGGACAGGGGGTTACCTACGAGCAGTACTTC
TRBJ2-7	TRBV5-4	.	.	CASSLSGQISYEQYF	TGTGCCAGCAGCTTAAGCGGGCAGATCTCCTACGAGCAGTACTTC
TRBJ2-5	TRBV6-5	.	.	CASSYFGLAGETQYF	TGTGCCAGCAGTTATTTTGGGCTAGCTGGTGAGACCCAGTACTTC
TRBJ2-5	TRBV19	.	.	CASSLLGLAQETQYF	TGTGCCAGTAGTCTATTAGGGCTAGCCCAAGAGACCCAGTACTTC
TRBJ1-5	TRBV7-2	.	TRBD1	CASSSSGTGIVNQPQHF	TGTGCCAGCAGCTCCTCCGGGACAGGGATCGTGAATCAGCCCCAGCATTTT
TRBJ2-7	TRBV6-2/TRBV6-3	.	.	CASSYRDIAYEQYF	TGTGCCAGCAGTTATCGGGACATCGCCTACGAGCAGTACTTC
TRBJ2-2	TRBV9	.	.	CASSVSRAGELFF	TGTGCCAGCAGCGTCTCCCGGGCCGGGGAGCTGTTTTTT
TRBJ2-1	TRBV20-1	.	TRBD2	CSASRAGGYNEQFF	TGCAGTGCCAGTCGAGCGGGGGGCTACAATGAGCAGTTCTTC
TRBJ2-5	TRBV6-6	once	TRBD2	CASSYGRGRPQETQYF	TGTGCCAGCAGTTACGGGAGGGGTCGCCCACAAGAGACCCAGTACTTC
TRBJ2-3	TRBV28	.	TRBD1	CASSLGVGGQGTDTQYF	TGTGCCAGCAGTTTAGGGGTGGGGGGACAGGGCACAGATACGCAGTATTTT
TRBJ2-1	TRBV5-4	.	.	CASRGEAEQFF	TGTGCCAGCCGTGGGGAGGCTGAGCAGTTCTTC
TRBJ2-1	TRBV7-8	.	.	CASSPLAAGQFF	TGTGCCAGCAGCCCCCTGGCAGCGGGGCAGTTCTTC
TRBJ1-5	TRBV3-1/TRBV3-2	.	.	CASSPSGGYQPQHF	TGTGCCAGCAGCCCTTCCGGGGGGTATCAGCCCCAGCATTTT
TRBJ1-5	TRBV19	.	TRBD1	CASSYDRANQPQHF	TGTGCCAGTTCTTACGACAGGGCCAATCAGCCCCAGCATTTT
TRBJ2-5	TRBV28	few	TRBD1	CASSTGQGAQETQYF	TGTGCCAGCAGCACAGGACAGGGGGCCCAAGAGACCCAGTACTTC
TRBJ1-1	TRBV21-1	.	.	CASSNGEGQLSNTEAFF	TGTGCCAGCAGCAACGGCGAGGGACAGCTTTCGAACACTGAAGCTTTCTTT
TRBJ1-3	TRBV29-1	.	.	CSVAMGGNFSGNTIYF	TGCAGCGTTGCCATGGGGGGGAATTTCTCTGGAAACACCATATATTTT
TRBJ2-1	TRBV19	.	TRBD1	CASTTGTGVFNEQFF	TGTGCCAGTACTACCGGGACAGGGGTGTTCAATGAGCAGTTCTTC
TRBJ2-1	TRBV5-1	.	.	CASSSRPGRYNEQFF	TGCGCCAGCAGCTCCCGTCCAGGGCGCTACAATGAGCAGTTCTTC
TRBJ1-2	TRBV5-1	.	.	CASSGDIYGYTF	TGCGCCAGCAGCGGGGACATCTATGGCTACACCTTC
TRBJ2-7	TRBV5-6	.	TRBD1	CASSLDRGQWAYEQYF	TGTGCCAGCAGCCTCGACAGGGGGCAGTGGGCCTACGAGCAGTACTTC
TRBJ1-1	TRBV19	.	.	CASSAWTAEGTEAFF	TGTGCCAGTAGTGCGTGGACAGCCGAGGGCACTGAAGCTTTCTTT
TRBJ1-2	TRBV28	.	.	CASRHPGGRGYTF	TGTGCCAGCAGACACCCCGGGGGGAGAGGCTACACCTTC
TRBJ1-5	TRBV10-2	.	.	CASSLEANQPQHF	TGCGCCAGCAGTTTGGAGGCCAATCAGCCCCAGCATTTT
TRBJ2-4	TRBV19	.	TRBD1	CASSPGQVWGNIQYF	TGTGCCAGTAGTCCAGGACAGGTCTGGGGAAACATTCAGTACTTC
TRBJ2-5	TRBV7-9	.	.	CASSHAGPTQETQYF	TGTGCCAGCAGCCACGCGGGGCCAACCCAAGAGACCCAGTACTTC
TRBJ2-5	TRBV2	.	TRBD2	CASRVAGYQETQYF	TGTGCCAGCAGGGTAGCGGGGTACCAAGAGACCCAGTACTTC
TRBJ1-4	TRBV2	few	.	CASSDDGQPSREEKLFF	TGTGCCAGCAGTGACGATGGACAGCCTTCAAGGGAAGAAAAACTGTTTTTT
TRBJ1-4	TRBV12-3/TRBV12-4	.	.	CASNGANEKLFF	TGTGCCAGCAACGGGGCTAATGAAAAACTGTTTTTT
TRBJ1-2	TRBV29-1	once	TRBD1	CSVEGDRNGYTF	TGCAGCGTTGAAGGGGACAGAAACGGGTACACCTTC
TRBJ1-1	TRBV3-1/TRBV3-2	.	.	CASSQEEGITEAFF	TGTGCCAGCAGCCAAGAGGAGGGGATCACTGAAGCTTTCTTT
TRBJ1-2	TRBV7-2	.	.	CASTEGGYNGYTF	TGTGCCAGCACCGAAGGAGGATATAATGGCTACACCTTC
TRBJ2-3	TRBV5-1	.	TRBD2	CASSLWAGGTDTQYF	TGCGCCAGCAGCTTGTGGGCGGGGGGCACAGATACGCAGTATTTT
TRBJ1-2	TRBV28	.	TRBD1	CASSWGTGVDYGYTF	TGTGCCAGCAGTTGGGGTACAGGGGTCGACTATGGCTACACCTTC
TRBJ1-6	TRBV6-4	.	TRBD1	CASREGQDDNSPLHF	TGTGCCAGCAGAGAAGGACAGGACGATAATTCACCCCTCCACTTT
TRBJ2-7	TRBV24-1	once	TRBD1	CATGGTGNSYEQYF	TGTGCCACCGGAGGGACAGGTAACTCCTACGAGCAGTACTTT
TRBJ2-4	TRBV7-8	.	.	CASSPPPRALHGAKNIQYF	TGTGCCAGCAGCCCCCCCCCGCGGGCCCTTCACGGGGCCAAAAACATTCAGTACTTC
TRBJ1-2	TRBV7-8	.	.	CASSFTTQYGYTF	TGTGCCAGCAGCTTTACTACCCAATATGGCTACACCTTC
TRBJ2-3	TRBV4-1	.	.	CASSQGQVPFVFTDTQYF	TGCGCCAGCAGCCAAGGTCAGGTTCCGTTTGTATTCACAGATACGCAGTATTTT
TRBJ1-1	TRBV7-9	few	.	CASSAQGLHTEAFF	TGTGCCAGCAGCGCCCAGGGCCTACACACTGAAGCTTTCTTT
TRBJ2-1	TRBV3-1/TRBV3-2	.	TRBD2	CASSQVLAGGRTYNEQFF	TGTGCCAGCAGCCAAGTCCTAGCGGGGGGCCGAACCTACAATGAGCAGTTCTTC
TRBJ2-3	TRBV5-1	once	.	CASSLERAGADTQYF	TGCGCCAGCAGCTTGGAGCGCGCGGGGGCGGATACGCAGTATTTT